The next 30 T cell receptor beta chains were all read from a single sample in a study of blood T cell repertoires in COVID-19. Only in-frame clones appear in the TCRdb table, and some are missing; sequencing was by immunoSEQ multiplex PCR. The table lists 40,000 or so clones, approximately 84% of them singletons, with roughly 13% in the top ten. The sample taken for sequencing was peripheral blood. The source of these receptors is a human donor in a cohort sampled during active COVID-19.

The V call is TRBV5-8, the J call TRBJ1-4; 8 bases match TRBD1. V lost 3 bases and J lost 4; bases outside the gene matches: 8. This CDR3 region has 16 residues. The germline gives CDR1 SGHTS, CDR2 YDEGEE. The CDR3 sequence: CASSSPPGQDNEKLFF. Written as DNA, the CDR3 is TGTGCCAGCAGCTCACCCCCGGGACAGGATAATGAAAAACTGTTTTTT.

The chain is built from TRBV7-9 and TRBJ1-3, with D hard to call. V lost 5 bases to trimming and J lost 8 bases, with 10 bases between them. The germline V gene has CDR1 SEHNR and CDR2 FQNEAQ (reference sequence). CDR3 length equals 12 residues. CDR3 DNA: TGTGCCAGCAGCCCCCACCGGGACACCATATATTTT. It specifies CASSPHRDTIYF. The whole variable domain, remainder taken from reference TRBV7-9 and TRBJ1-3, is DTGVSQNPRHKITKRGQNVTFRCDPISEHNRLYWYRQTLGQGPEFLTYFQNEAQLEKSRLLSDRFSAERPKGSFSTLEIQRTEQGDSAMYLCASSPHRDTIYFGEGSWLTVV.

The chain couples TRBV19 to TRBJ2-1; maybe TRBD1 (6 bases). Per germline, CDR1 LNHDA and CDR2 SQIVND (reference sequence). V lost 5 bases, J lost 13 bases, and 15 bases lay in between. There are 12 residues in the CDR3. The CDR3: CASSAVQGQQFF. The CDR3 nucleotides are TGTGCCAGTAGTGCCGTACAGGGCCAACAGTTCTTC.

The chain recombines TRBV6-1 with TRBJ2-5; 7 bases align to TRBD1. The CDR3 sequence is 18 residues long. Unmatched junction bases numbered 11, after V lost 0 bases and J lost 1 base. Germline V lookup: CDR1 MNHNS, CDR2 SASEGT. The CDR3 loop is CASSEAHITRDSQETQYF. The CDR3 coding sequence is TGTGCCAGCAGTGAAGCGCATATAACCCGGGACAGCCAAGAGACCCAGTACTTC.

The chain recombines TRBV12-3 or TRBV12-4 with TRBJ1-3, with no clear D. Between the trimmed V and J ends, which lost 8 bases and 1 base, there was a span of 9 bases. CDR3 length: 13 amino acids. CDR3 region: CASLRRSGNTIYF. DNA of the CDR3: TGTGCCAGCTTGAGAAGATCTGGAAACACCATATATTTT.

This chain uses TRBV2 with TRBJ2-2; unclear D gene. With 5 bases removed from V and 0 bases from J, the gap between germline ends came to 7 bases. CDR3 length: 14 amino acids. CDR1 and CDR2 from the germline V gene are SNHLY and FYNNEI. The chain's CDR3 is CASSPLSNTGELFF. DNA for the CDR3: TGTGCCAGCAGTCCCCTTTCGAACACCGGGGAGCTGTTTTTT. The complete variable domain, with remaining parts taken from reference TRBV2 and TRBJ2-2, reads EPEVTQTPSHQVTQMGQEVILRCVPISNHLYFYWYRQILGQKVEFLVSFYNNEISEKSEIFDDQFSVERPDGSNFTLKIRSTKLEDSAMYFCASSPLSNTGELFFGEGSRLTVL.

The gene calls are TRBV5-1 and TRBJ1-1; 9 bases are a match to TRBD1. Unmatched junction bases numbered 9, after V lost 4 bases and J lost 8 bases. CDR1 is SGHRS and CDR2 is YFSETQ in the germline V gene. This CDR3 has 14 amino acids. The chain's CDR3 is CASSLGGDRAEAFF. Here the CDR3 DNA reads TGCGCCAGCAGCCTTGGGGGGGACAGGGCGGAAGCTTTCTTT.

In nucleotides, the CDR3 is TGTGCCAGCAGCTTATTGGGACAGGGGAACTATGGCTACACCTTC. Translated, it gives CASSLLGQGNYGYTF. V gene TRBV5-4 combines with J gene TRBJ1-2; TRBD1 matches 10 bases. The CDR3 extends over 15 amino acids. The trim removed 2 bases at V and 2 bases at J, leaving 3 bases unmatched. Germline loops: CDR1 SGHNT, CDR2 YYREEE (reference sequence).

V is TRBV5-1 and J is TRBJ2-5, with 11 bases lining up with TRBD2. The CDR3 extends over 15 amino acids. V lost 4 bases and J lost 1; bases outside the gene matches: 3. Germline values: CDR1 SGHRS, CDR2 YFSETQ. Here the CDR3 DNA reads TGCGCCAGCAGCAGCGGGACTAGCGGCCAAGAGACCCAGTACTTC. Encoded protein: CASSSGTSGQETQYF.

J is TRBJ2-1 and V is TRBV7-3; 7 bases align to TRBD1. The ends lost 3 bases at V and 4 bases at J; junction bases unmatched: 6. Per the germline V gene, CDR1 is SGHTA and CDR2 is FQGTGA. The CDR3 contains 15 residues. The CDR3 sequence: CASSLVRGPYNEQFF. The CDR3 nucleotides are TGTGCCAGCAGCTTGGTGAGGGGGCCTTACAATGAGCAGTTCTTC.

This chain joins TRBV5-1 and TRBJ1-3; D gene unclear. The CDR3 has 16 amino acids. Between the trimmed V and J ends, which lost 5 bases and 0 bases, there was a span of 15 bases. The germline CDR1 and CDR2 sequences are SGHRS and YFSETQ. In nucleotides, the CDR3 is TGCGCCAGCAGTTCAGACGAGGGCTTCTCTGGAAACACCATATATTTT. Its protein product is CASSSDEGFSGNTIYF.

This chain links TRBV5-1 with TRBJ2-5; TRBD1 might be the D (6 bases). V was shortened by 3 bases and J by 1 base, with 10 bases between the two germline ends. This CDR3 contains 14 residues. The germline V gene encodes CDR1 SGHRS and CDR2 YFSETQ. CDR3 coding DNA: TGCGCCAGCAGCTATGGACAGACCCAAGAGACCCAGTACTTC. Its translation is CASSYGQTQETQYF.

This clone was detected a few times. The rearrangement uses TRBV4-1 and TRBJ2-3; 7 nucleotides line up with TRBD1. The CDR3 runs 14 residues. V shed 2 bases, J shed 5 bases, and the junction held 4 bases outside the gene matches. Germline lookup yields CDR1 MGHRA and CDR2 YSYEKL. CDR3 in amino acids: CASSQRNRGDTQYF. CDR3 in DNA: TGCGCCAGCAGCCAAAGGAACAGGGGAGATACGCAGTATTTT.

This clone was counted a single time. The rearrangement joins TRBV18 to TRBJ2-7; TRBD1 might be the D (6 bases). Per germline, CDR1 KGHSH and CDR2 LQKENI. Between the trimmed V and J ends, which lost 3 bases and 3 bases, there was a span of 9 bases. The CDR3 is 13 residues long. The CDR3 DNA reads TGTGCCAGCTCACCTCAGGGGCTCTACGAGCAGTACTTC. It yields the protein CASSPQGLYEQYF.

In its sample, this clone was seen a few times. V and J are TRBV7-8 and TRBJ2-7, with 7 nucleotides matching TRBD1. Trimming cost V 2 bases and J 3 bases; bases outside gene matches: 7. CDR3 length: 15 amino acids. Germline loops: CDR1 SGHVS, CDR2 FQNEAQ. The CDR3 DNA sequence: TGTGCCAGCAGCTTAAGCCGGGACAGCAGCTACGAGCAGTACTTC. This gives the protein CASSLSRDSSYEQYF.

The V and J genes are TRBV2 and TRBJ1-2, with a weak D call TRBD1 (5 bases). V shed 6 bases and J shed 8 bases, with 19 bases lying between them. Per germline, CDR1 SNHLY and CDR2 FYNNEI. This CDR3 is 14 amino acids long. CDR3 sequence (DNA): TGTGCCAGCAGCGAGCGGGGGAGCGGCGAGGGCTACACCTTC. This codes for CASSERGSGEGYTF.

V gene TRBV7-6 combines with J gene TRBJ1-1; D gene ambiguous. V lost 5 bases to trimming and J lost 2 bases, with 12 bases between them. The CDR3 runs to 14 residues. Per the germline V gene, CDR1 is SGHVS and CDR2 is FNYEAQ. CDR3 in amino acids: CASSVRGANTEAFF. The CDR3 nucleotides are TGTGCCAGCAGCGTTCGGGGAGCTAACACTGAAGCTTTCTTT. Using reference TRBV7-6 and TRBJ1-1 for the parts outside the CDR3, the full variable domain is GAGVSQSPRYKVTKRGQDVALRCDPISGHVSLYWYRQALGQGPEFLTYFNYEAQQDKSGLPNDRFSAERPEGSISTLTIQRTEQRDSAMYRCASSVRGANTEAFFGQGTRLTVV.

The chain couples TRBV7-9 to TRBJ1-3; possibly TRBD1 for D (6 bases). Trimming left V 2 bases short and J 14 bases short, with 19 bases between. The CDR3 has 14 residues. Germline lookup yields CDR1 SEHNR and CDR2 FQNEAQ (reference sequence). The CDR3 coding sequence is TGTGCCAGCAGCTTAACCTCAGGGGCTGCGGCGGTATATTTT. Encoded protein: CASSLTSGAAAVYF.

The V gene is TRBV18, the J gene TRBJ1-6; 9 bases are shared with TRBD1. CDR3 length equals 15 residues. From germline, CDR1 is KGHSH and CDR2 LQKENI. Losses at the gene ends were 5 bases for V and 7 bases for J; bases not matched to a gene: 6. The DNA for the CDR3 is TGTGCCAGCTCAGAACAGGGGGCGAGGAATTCACCCCTCCACTTT. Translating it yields CASSEQGARNSPLHF. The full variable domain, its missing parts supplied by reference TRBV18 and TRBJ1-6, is NAGVMQNPRHLVRRRGQEARLRCSPMKGHSHVYWYRQLPEEGLKFMVYLQKENIIDESGMPKERFSAEFPKEGPSILRIQQVVRGDSAAYFCASSEQGARNSPLHFGNGTRLTVT.

For the CDR3, the DNA is TGTGCCAGCAGTGAAGCTGACAGGGCACCGTATGGCTACACCTTC. Its protein product is CASSEADRAPYGYTF. The J gene is TRBJ1-2, the V gene TRBV6-1, with 7 bases fitting TRBD1. Germline lookup yields CDR1 MNHNS and CDR2 SASEGT. The CDR3 sequence is 15 residues long. The J segment lost 5 bases and the V segment lost 0 bases, leaving 6 bases of the junction unmatched.

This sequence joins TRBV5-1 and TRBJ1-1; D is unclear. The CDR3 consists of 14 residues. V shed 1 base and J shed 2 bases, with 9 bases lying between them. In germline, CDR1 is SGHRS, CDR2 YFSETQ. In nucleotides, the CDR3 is TGCGCCAGCAGCTTGAGTTGGCAAAACACTGAAGCTTTCTTT. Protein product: CASSLSWQNTEAFF.

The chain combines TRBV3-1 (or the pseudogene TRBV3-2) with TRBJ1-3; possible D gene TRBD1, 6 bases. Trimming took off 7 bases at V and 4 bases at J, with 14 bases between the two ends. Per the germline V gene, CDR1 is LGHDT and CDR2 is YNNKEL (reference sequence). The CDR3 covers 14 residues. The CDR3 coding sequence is TGTGCCAGCACCACGACAGGCTCCGGAAACACCATATATTTT. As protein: CASTTTGSGNTIYF.

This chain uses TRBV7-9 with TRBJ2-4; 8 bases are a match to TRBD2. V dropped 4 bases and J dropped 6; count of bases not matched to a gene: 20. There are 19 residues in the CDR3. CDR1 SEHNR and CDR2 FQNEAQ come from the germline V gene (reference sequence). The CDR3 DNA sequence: TGTGCCAGCAGCTCCCCCCTTGCGGGCACTAGCGGCCTCATAAACATTCAGTACTTC. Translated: CASSSPLAGTSGLINIQYF.

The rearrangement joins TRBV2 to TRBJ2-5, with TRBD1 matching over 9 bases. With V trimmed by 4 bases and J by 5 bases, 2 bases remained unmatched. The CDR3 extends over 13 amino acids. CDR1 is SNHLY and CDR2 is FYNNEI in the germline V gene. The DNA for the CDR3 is TGTGCCAGCAGTGGACAGGGGGTGGAGACCCAGTACTTC. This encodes CASSGQGVETQYF.

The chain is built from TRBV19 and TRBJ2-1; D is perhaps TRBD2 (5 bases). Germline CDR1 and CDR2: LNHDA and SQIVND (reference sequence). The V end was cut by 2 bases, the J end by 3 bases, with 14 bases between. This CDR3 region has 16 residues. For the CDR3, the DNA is TGTGCCAGTAGTATACCCAGAACGGGGAGCTACAATGAGCAGTTCTTC. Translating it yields CASSIPRTGSYNEQFF.

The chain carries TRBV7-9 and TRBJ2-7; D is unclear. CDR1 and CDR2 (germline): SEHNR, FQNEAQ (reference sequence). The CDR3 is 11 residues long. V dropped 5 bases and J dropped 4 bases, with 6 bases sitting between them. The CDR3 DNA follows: TGTGCCAGCAGCCCTCTATACGAGCAGTACTTC. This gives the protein CASSPLYEQYF.

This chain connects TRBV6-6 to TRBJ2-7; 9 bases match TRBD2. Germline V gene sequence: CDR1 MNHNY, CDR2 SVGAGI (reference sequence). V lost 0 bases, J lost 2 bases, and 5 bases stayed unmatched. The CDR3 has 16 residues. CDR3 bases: TGTGCCAGCAGTTACTCGACTCGCGGGGGGGCCTACGAGCAGTACTTC. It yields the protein CASSYSTRGGAYEQYF.

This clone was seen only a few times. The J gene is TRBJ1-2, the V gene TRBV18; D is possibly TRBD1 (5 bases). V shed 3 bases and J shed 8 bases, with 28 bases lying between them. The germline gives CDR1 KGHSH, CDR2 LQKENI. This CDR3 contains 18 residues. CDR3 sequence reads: CASSPQWGRKNTEGGYTF. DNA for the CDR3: TGTGCCAGCTCACCTCAATGGGGCCGCAAGAATACCGAAGGAGGCTACACCTTC.

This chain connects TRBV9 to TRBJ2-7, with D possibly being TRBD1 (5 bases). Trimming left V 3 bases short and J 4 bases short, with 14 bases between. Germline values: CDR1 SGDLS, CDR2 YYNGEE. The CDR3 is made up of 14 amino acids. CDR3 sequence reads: CASSARTQGYEQYF. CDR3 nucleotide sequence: TGTGCCAGCAGCGCCCGGACACAAGGGTACGAGCAGTACTTC.

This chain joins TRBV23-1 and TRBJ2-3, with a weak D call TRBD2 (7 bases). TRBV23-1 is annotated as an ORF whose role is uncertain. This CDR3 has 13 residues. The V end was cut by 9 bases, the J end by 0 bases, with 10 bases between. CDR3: CARRGASTDTQYF. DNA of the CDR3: TGCGCCAGACGGGGGGCGAGCACAGATACGCAGTATTTT.